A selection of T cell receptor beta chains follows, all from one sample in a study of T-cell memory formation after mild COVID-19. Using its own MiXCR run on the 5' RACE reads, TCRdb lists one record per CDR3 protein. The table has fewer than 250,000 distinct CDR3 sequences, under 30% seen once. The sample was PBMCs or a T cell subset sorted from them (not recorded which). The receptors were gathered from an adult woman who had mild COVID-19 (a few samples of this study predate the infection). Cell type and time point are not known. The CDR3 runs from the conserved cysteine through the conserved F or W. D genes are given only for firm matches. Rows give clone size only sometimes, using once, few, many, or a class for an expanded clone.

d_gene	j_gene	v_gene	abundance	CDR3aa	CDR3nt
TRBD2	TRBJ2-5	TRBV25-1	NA	CASSVGLAGKETQYF	TGTGCCAGCAGTGTGGGCCTAGCGGGGAAAGAGACCCAGTACTTC
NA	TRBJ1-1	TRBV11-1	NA	CASSSIVNTEAFF	TGTGCCAGCAGCTCGATAGTGAACACTGAAGCTTTCTTT
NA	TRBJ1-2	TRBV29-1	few	CSVGLGQGYTF	TGCAGCGTTGGGTTGGGGCAGGGCTACACCTTC
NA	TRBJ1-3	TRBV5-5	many	CASSFRMGGGNTIYF	TGTGCCAGCAGCTTCAGAATGGGAGGTGGAAACACCATATATTTT
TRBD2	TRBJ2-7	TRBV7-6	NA	CASSWGTGGPSYEQYF	TGTGCCAGCAGCTGGGGAACGGGAGGGCCGTCGTACGAGCAGTACTTC
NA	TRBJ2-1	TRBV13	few	CASTLIAGRYNEQFF	TGTGCCAGCACCTTAATCGCAGGGCGCTACAATGAGCAGTTCTTC
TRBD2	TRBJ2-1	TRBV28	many	CASSLGTSGRKSYNEQFF	TGTGCCAGCAGCCTCGGGACTAGCGGGAGAAAGTCATACAATGAGCAGTTCTTC
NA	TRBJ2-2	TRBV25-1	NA	CASRGAPGELFF	TGTGCCAGCAGGGGCGCCCCCGGGGAGCTGTTTTTT
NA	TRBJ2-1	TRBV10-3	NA	CATQQGSNEQFF	TGTGCCACCCAACAGGGATCAAATGAGCAGTTCTTC
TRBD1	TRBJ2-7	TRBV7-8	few	CASSLAHRAGTGNSYEQYF	TGTGCCAGCAGCTTAGCGCATCGGGCCGGGACAGGGAACTCCTACGAGCAGTACTTC
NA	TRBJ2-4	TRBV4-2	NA	CASSQGLVLAKNIQYF	TGTGCCAGCAGCCAAGGGTTGGTTTTAGCCAAAAACATTCAGTACTTC
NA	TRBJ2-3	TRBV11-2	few	CASSPREDFIDTQYF	TGTGCCAGCAGCCCTCGTGAAGATTTCATCGATACGCAGTATTTT
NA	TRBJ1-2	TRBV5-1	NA	CASSLDGQPYGYTF	TGCGCCAGCAGCTTGGATGGACAGCCCTATGGCTACACCTTC
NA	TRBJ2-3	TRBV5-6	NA	CASSTDRLILPSTDTQYF	TGTGCCAGCAGCACGGACAGACTAATACTTCCAAGCACAGATACGCAGTATTTT
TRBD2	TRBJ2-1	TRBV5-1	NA	CASSLLGRASYEQFF	TGCGCCAGCAGCTTATTAGGGAGGGCTTCATATGAGCAGTTCTTC
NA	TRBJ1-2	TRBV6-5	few	CASSYRGEVDYGYTF	TGTGCCAGCAGTTACCGGGGGGAGGTGGACTATGGCTACACCTTC
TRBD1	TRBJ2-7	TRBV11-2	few	CASSLVWTRQGRSYEQYF	TGTGCCAGCAGCTTAGTTTGGACCAGACAGGGGCGTTCCTACGAGCAGTACTTC
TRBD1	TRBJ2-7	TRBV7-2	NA	CASSTLDRERQYF	TGTGCCAGCAGCACCCTCGACAGGGAGAGACAGTACTTC
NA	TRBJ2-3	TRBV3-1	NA	CASSQEVLPPRDTQYF	TGTGCCAGCAGCCAAGAGGTACTCCCCCCCCGGGATACGCAGTATTTT
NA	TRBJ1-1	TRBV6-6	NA	CAGGKVNTEAFF	TGTGCCGGGGGGAAAGTAAACACTGAAGCTTTCTTT
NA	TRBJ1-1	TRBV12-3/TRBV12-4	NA	CASSLLVTAGRFKTNTEAFF	TGTGCCAGCAGTTTGCTGGTCACGGCAGGGAGATTTAAAACGAACACTGAAGCTTTCTTT
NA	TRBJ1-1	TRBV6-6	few	CASSYGGLTEAFF	TGTGCCAGCAGTTACGGGGGGCTCACTGAAGCTTTCTTT
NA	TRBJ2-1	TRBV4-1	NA	CASSPHRNEQFF	TGCGCCAGCAGCCCGCATCGCAACGAGCAGTTCTTC
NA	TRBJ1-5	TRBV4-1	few	CASSQESGSISSNQPQHF	TGCGCCAGCAGCCAAGAGTCGGGGTCGATAAGTAGCAATCAGCCCCAGCATTTT
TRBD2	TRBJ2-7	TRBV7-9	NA	CASSSRLAGKYEQYF	TGTGCCAGCAGCTCCCGACTAGCGGGAAAGTACGAGCAGTACTTC
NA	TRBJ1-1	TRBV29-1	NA	CSVEEVNTEAFF	TGCAGCGTTGAAGAGGTGAACACTGAAGCTTTCTTT
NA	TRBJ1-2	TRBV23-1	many	CASRSGYTF	TGCGCCAGCAGGAGCGGCTACACCTTC
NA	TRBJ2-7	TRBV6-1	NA	CASSEALGGPSYEQYF	TGTGCCAGCAGTGAAGCTTTGGGGGGGCCGTCCTACGAGCAGTACTTC
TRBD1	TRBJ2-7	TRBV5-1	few	CASSFFPGTGGIYEQYF	TGCGCCAGCAGCTTTTTTCCCGGGACAGGGGGCATCTACGAGCAGTACTTC
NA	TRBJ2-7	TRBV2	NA	CASSEQGGTYEQYF	TGTGCCAGCAGTGAACAGGGCGGGACCTACGAGCAGTACTTC
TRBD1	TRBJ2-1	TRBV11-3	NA	CASSPGVQGAYEQFF	TGTGCCAGCAGCCCAGGGGTACAGGGGGCCTATGAGCAGTTCTTC
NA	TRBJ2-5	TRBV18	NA	CASSPPTGAETQYF	TGTGCCAGCTCACCACCAACGGGAGCAGAGACCCAGTACTTC
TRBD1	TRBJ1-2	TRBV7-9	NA	CASSPGTGIYGYTF	TGTGCCAGCAGCCCCGGGACAGGAATCTATGGCTACACCTTC
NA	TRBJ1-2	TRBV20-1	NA	CSSRGVYGYTF	TGCAGTTCCAGGGGAGTATATGGCTACACCTTC
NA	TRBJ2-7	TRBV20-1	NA	CSARVAVSYEQYF	TGCAGTGCTAGAGTAGCTGTATCCTACGAGCAGTACTTC
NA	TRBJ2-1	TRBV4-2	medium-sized	CASSQAPRGTYNEQFF	TGTGCCAGCAGCCAAGCTCCCAGAGGCACCTACAATGAGCAGTTCTTC
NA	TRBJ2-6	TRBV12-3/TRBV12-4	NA	CASSAGTASGPGAGANVLTF	TGTGCCAGCAGTGCCGGGACAGCTTCTGGCCCGGGGGCTGGGGCCAACGTCCTGACTTTC
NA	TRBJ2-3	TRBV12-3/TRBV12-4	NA	CASSPRAHGTDTQYF	TGTGCCAGCAGCCCTCGGGCCCATGGCACAGATACGCAGTATTTT
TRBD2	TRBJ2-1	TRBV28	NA	CASSSGTSGRANNEQFF	TGTGCCAGCAGTTCCGGGACTAGCGGGAGGGCCAACAATGAGCAGTTCTTC
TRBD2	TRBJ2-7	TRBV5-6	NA	CASSSPPTGGYEQYF	TGTGCCAGCAGTTCACCTCCGACGGGAGGGTACGAGCAGTACTTC
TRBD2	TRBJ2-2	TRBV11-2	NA	CASSFGTSGRSGGELFF	TGTGCCAGCAGCTTCGGGACTAGCGGGAGGTCGGGCGGGGAGCTGTTTTTT